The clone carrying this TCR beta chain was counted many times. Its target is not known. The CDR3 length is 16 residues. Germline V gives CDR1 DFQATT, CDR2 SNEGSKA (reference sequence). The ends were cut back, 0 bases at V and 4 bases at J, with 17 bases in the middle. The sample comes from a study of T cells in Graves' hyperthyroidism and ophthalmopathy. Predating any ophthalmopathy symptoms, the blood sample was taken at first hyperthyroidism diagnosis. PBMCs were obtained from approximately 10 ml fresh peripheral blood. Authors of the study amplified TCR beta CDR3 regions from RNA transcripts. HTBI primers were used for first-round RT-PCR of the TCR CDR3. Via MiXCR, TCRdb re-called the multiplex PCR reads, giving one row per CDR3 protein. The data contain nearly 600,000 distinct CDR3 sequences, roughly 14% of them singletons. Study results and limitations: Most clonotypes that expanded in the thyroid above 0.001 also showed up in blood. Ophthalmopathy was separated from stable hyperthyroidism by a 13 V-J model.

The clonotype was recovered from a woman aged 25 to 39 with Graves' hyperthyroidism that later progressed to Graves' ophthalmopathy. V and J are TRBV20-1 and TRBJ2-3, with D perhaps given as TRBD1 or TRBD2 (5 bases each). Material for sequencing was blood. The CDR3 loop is CSARDGGRVFPDTQYF. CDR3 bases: TGCAGTGCTAGAGATGGAGGCAGGGTATTCCCAGATACGCAGTATTTT.